The present entry profiles one T cell receptor beta chain with its context. The data were taken from a study of blood T cell repertoires in COVID-19. Authors' processing steps: The authors estimated nucleated cell counts from reference gene primer amplification. Method: immunoSEQ multiplex PCR; TCRdb's copy keeps in-frame clones and lacks some. V and J calls and clone size are as listed in that table; D and trimming were resolved from the DNA. Found here are 150,000 to 200,000 clones, 75% to 90% of them singletons; the top ten hold 6.9%. Sequencing used peripheral blood. This receptor was taken from a man aged 55 to 70 with acute or convalescent COVID-19.

DNA for the CDR3: TGTGCCAGCAGGGCTTCAGTAGGAGGGGAGCAGTACTTC. This encodes CASRASVGGEQYF. This chain links TRBV2 with TRBJ2-7; D may be TRBD2 (6 bases). Germline CDR1 SNHLY, CDR2 FYNNEI. This CDR3 has 13 residues. Trimming removed 6 bases at V and 7 bases at J, with 16 bases between.